The 4 T cell receptor beta chains given below trace back to one sample, sequenced in a study of T cell repertoires in cytomegalovirus infection. Each CDR3 protein is one row after TCRdb ran MiXCR on the reads. The sample has about 150,000 distinct CDR3 sequences, about 25% seen once. The specimen was PBMCs. The source is a human donor in good health (CMV status not recorded). Some clones in this sample may be carry-over from other donors' samples.

This clonotype was observed many times. CDR3 residues: CATSSDFRLKISPLHF. DNA of the CDR3: TGTGCCACCAGCAGCGATTTTCGTCTCAAAATTAGCCCCCTCCACTTT. This chain connects TRBV15 to TRBJ1-6; no firm D call. V lost 3 bases and J 13 bases, leaving 22 bases between the germline ends. The CDR3 covers 16 residues. CDR1 LNHNV and CDR2 YYDKDF come from the germline V gene (reference sequence).

V usage is TRBV2 and J usage is TRBJ2-7; no clear D. V lost 6 bases to trimming and J lost 0 bases, with 12 bases between them. The CDR3 consists of 14 residues. Germline V gives CDR1 SNHLY, CDR2 FYNNEI. CDR3 in DNA: TGTGCCAGCAGGGTCGGACGGGCCTCCTACGAGCAGTACTTC. Translation: CASRVGRASYEQYF.

The CDR3 coding sequence is TGTGCCAGCAGTGGGTCGACGGACTTGAAAGAGACCCAGTACTTC. This translates into CASSGSTDLKETQYF. The V gene is TRBV25-1, the J gene TRBJ2-5; D might be TRBD2 (5 bases). The CDR3 spans 15 residues. The V gene's germline CDR1 is MGHDK and CDR2 SYGVNS. V was cut by 4 bases and J by 3 bases, with 15 bases left in between.

This clonotype was seen only a few times. CDR3 nucleotides: TGCAGCGTTCGCCCAGGGGGTTCGGGCGAGCAGTACTTC. This sequence encodes CSVRPGGSGEQYF. This rearrangement joins TRBV29-1 to TRBJ2-7, with 7 bases lining up with TRBD1. The ends lost 5 bases at V and 6 bases at J; junction bases unmatched: 10. The CDR3 has 13 amino acids. Germline lookup yields CDR1 SQVTM and CDR2 ANQGSEA.